One sample yielded the 3 T cell receptor beta chains listed below, sequenced in a study of OX40 agonist ivuxolimab in advanced cancers. Sequencing was performed with immunoSEQ multiplex PCR; in TCRdb, only in-frame clones are kept and a portion is missing. The data contain roughly 15,000 clones, approximately 86% of them seen just once; the ten biggest clones take up approximately 20%. The specimen comprised CD4+ or CD8+ T cells sorted from blood, sampled in a trial of the OX40 agonist ivuxolimab. These receptors originate from an adult with an advanced solid tumor such as melanoma, head and neck, liver or kidney cancer.

The count of this clone is one. V gene TRBV6-6 combines with J gene TRBJ2-1, with 8 positions matching TRBD2. The germline V gene has CDR1 MNHNY and CDR2 SVGAGI (reference sequence). This CDR3 region has 15 residues. With 6 bases clipped from V and 8 bases from J, the junction kept 12 bases outside the gene matches. CDR3 nucleotides: TGTGCCAGCAGCCCAGTCGCGGGAGGACCCTATGAGCAGTTCTTC. This translates into CASSPVAGGPYEQFF.

The chain combines TRBV9 with TRBJ2-5; 7 positions agree with TRBD1. This CDR3 region has 13 residues. Germline V gives CDR1 SGDLS, CDR2 YYNGEE. V trimming: 6 bases; J trimming: 2 bases; junction bases outside the gene matches: 4. DNA for the CDR3: TGTGCCAGCAACAGGGGTAGGCAAGAGACCCAGTACTTC. Its translation is CASNRGRQETQYF.

The chain carries TRBV9 and TRBJ2-7, with 7 bases matching TRBD1. Germline-derived CDR1 and CDR2 are SGDLS and YYNGEE. This CDR3 spans 15 amino acids. V was clipped by 0 bases and J by 4 bases; unmatched bases: 7. This CDR3 reads CASSVGDSIRYEQYF. CDR3 sequence (DNA): TGTGCCAGCAGCGTAGGGGACAGCATCCGGTACGAGCAGTACTTC. The full variable domain, in which reference TRBV9 and TRBJ2-7 provide the parts outside the CDR3, is DSGVTQTPKHLITATGQRVTLRCSPRSGDLSVYWYQQSLDQGLQFLIQYYNGEERAKGNILERFSAQQFPDLHSELNLSSLELGDSALYFCASSVGDSIRYEQYFGPGTRLTVT.